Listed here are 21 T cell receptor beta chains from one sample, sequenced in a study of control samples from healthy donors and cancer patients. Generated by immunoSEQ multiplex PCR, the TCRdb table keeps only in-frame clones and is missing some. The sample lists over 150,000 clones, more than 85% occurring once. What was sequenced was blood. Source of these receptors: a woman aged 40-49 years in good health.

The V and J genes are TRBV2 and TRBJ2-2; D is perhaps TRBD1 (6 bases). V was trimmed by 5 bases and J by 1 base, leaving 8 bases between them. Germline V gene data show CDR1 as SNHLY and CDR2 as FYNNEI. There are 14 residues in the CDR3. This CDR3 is CASSSRGNTGELFF. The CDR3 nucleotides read TGTGCCAGCAGTTCCAGGGGGAACACCGGGGAGCTGTTTTTT.

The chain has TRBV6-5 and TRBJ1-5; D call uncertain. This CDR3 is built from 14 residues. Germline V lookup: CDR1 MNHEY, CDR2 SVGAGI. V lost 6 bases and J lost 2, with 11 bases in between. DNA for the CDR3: TGTGCCAGCAGAAAAGGGTTCGGCAATCAGCCCCAGCATTTT. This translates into CASRKGFGNQPQHF.

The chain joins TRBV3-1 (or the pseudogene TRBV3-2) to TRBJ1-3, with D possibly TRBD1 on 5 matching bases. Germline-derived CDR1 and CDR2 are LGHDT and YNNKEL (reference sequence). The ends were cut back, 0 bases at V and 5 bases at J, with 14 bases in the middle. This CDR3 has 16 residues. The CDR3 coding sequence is TGTGCCAGCAGCCAAGATGGTAGAGGGGCCCGAAACACCATATATTTT. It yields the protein CASSQDGRGARNTIYF.

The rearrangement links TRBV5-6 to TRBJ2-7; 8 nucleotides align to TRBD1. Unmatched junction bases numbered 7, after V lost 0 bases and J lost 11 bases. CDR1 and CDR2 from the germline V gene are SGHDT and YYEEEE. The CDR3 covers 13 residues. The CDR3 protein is CASSLETGGEEYF. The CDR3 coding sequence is TGTGCCAGCAGCTTGGAAACAGGGGGTGAGGAGTACTTC.

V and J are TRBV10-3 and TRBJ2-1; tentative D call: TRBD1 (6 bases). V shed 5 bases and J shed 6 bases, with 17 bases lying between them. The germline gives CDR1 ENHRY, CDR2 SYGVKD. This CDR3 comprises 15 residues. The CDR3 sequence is CAISLRDQGRNEQFF. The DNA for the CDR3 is TGTGCCATCAGTCTCCGGGACCAGGGGCGCAATGAGCAGTTCTTC.

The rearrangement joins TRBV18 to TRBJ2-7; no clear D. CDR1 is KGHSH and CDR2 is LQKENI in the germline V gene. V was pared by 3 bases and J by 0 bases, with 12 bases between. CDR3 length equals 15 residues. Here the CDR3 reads CASSPFGQSSYEQYF. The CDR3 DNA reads TGTGCCAGCTCACCGTTTGGCCAGAGCTCCTACGAGCAGTACTTC.

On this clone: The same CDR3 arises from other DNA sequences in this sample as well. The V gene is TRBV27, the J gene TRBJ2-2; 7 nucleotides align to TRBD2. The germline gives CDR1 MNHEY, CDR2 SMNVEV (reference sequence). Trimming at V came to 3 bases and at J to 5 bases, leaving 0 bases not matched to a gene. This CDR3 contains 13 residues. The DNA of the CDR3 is TGTGCCAGCAGTTTGGGGGGGACCGGGGAGCTGTTTTTT. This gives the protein CASSLGGTGELFF.

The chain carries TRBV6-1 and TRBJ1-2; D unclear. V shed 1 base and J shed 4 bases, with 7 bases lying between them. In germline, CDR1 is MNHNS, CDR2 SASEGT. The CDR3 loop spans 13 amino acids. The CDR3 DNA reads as TGTGCCAGCAGTGAAGTGAGGGCCTATGGCTACACCTTC. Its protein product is CASSEVRAYGYTF.

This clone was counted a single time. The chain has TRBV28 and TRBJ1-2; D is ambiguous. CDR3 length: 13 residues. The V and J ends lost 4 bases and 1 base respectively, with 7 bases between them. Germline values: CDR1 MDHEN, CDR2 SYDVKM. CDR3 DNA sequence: TGTGCCAGCAGTTGGACCGATAACTATGGCTACACCTTC. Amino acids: CASSWTDNYGYTF.

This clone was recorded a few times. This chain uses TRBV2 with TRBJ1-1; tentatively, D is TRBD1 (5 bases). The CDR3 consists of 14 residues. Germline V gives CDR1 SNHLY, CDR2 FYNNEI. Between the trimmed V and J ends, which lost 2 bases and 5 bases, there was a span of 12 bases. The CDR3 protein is CASSETGGRTEAFF. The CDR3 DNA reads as TGTGCCAGCAGTGAAACCGGGGGTAGAACTGAAGCTTTCTTT.

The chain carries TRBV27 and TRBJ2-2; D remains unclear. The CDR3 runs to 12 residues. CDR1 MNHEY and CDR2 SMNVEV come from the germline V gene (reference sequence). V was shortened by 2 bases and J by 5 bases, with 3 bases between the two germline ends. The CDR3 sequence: CASSLGTGELFF. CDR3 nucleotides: TGTGCCAGCAGTTTAGGGACCGGGGAGCTGTTTTTT.

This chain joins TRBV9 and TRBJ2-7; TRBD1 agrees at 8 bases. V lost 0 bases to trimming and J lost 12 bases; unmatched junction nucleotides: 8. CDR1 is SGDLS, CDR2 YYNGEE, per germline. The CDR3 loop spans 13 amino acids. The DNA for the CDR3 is TGTGCCAGCAGCGTAGACCGACAGGGGTTAATGTACTTC. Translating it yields CASSVDRQGLMYF.

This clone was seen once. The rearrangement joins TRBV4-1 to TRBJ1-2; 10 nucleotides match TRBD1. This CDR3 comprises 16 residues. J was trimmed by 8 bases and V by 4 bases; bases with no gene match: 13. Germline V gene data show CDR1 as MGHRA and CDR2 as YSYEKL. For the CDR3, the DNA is TGCGCCAGCAGCCCCCGGCCGGGGACAGGGGCTGAGGGCTACACCTTC. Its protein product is CASSPRPGTGAEGYTF.

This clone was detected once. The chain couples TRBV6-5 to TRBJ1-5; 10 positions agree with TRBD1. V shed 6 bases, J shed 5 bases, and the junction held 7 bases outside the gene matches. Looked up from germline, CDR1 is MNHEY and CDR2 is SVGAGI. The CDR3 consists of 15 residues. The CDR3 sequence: CASRRSGTGDQPQHF. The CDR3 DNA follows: TGTGCCAGCAGGCGCTCCGGGACAGGGGATCAGCCCCAGCATTTT.

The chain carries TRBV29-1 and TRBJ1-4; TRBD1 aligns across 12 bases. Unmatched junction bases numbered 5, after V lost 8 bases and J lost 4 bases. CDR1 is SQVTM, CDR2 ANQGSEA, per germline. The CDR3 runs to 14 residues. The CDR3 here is CSSGQGAGNEKLFF. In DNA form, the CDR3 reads TGCAGCTCGGGACAGGGGGCAGGTAATGAAAAACTGTTTTTT.

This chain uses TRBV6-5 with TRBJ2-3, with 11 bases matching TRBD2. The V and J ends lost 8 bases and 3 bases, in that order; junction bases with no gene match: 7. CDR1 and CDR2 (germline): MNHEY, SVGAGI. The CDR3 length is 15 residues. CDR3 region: CASRYSGGGTDTQYF. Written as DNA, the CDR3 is TGTGCCAGCCGCTATAGCGGGGGGGGGACAGATACGCAGTATTTT.

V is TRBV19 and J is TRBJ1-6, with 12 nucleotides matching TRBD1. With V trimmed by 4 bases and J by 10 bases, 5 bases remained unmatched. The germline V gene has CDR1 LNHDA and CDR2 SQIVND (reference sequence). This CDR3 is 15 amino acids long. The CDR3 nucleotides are TGTGCCAGTAGTAGCGGGACAGGGGGCAGGTCACCCCTCCACTTT. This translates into CASSSGTGGRSPLHF.

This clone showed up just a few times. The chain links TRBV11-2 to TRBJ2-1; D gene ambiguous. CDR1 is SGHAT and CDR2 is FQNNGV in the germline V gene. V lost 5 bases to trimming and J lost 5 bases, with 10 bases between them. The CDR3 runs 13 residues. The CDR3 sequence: CASSDGPHNEQFF. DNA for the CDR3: TGTGCCAGCAGCGATGGACCCCACAATGAGCAGTTCTTC.

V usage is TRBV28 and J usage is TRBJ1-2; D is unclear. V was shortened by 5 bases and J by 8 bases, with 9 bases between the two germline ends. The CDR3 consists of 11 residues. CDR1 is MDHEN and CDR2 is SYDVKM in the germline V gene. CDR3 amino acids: CASSSPSGYTF. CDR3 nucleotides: TGTGCCAGCAGTAGTCCCTCGGGCTACACCTTC.

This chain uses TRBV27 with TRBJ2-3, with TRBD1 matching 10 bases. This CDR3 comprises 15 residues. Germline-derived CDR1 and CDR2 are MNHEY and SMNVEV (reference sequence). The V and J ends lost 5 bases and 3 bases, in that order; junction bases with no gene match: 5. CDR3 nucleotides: TGTGCCAGCAGTCCCGGGACAGGGGTTACAGATACGCAGTATTTT. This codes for CASSPGTGVTDTQYF.

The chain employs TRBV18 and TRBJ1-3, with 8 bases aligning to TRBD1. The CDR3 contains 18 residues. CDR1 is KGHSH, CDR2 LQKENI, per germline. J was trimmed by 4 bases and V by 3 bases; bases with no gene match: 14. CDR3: CASSPLVAGGSAGNTIYF. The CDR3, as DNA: TGTGCCAGCTCACCCCTCGTGGCAGGGGGCTCGGCGGGAAACACCATATATTTT.